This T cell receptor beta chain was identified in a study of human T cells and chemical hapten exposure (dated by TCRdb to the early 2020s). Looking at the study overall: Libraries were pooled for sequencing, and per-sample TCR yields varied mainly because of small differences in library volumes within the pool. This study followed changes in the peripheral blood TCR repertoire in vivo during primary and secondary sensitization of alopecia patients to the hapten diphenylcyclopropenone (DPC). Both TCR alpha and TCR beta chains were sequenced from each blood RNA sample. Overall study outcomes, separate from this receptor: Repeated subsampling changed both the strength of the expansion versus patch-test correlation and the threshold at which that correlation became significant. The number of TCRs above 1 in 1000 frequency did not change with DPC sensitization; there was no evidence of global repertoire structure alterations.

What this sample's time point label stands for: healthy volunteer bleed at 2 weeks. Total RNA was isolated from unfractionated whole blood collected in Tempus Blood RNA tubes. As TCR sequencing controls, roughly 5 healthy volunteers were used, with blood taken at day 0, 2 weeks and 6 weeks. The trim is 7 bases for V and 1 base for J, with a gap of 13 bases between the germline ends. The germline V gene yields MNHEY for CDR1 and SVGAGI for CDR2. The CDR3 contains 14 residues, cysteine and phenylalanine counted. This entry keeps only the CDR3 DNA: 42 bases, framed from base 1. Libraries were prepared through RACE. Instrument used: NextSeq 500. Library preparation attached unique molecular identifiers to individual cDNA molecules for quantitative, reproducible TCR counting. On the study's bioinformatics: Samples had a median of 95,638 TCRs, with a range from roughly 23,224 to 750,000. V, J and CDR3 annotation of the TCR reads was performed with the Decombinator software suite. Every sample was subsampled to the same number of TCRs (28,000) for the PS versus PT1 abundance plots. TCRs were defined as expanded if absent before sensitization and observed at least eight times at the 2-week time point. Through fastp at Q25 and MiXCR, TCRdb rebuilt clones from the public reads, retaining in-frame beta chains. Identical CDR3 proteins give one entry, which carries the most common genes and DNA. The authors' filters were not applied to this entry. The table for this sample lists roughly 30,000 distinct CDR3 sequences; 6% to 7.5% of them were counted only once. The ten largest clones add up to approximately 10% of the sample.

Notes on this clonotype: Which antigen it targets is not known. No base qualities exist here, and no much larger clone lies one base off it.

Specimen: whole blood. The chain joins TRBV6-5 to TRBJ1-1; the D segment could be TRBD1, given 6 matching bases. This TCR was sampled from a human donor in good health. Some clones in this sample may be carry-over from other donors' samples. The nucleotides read TGTGCCAGCAACACAGGGTCATGGAACACTGAAGCTTTCTTT. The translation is CASNTGSWNTEAFF.